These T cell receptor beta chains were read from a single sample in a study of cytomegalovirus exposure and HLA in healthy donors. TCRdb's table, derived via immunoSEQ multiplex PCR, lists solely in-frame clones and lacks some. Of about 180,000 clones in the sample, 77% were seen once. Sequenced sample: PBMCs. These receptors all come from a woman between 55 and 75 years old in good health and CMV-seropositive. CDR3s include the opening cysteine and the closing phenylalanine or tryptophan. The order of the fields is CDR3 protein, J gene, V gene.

CDR3: CASSQGRDQPQHF
J: TRBJ1-5
V: TRBV4-2

CDR3: CASSYSKGQGYEQYF
J: TRBJ2-7
V: TRBV6-5

CDR3: CASSSLAKNIQYF
J: TRBJ2-4
V: TRBV28

CDR3: CASSQTSGRQETQYF
J: TRBJ2-5
V: TRBV9

CDR3: CASSYQIAYEQYF
J: TRBJ2-7
V: TRBV27

CDR3: CATVPTGNTEAFF
J: TRBJ1-1
V: TRBV10-3

CDR3: CASSLSRQDTGELFF
J: TRBJ2-2
V: TRBV5-1

CDR3: CASSSRQNSPLHF
J: TRBJ1-6
V: TRBV7-3

CDR3: CASSSPGLTDTQYF
J: TRBJ2-3
V: TRBV13

CDR3: CASSFLYRGRTYNEQFF
J: TRBJ2-1
V: TRBV28

CDR3: CAWSGQGNQPQHF
J: TRBJ1-5
V: TRBV30

CDR3: CATKGTGAYSGSPLHF
J: TRBJ1-6
V: TRBV2

CDR3: CASSQAGGKETQYF
J: TRBJ2-5
V: TRBV4-2

CDR3: CATSREIAGPLVTQYF
J: TRBJ2-5
V: TRBV15

CDR3: CSVERGGVGTDTQYF
J: TRBJ2-3
V: TRBV29-1

CDR3: CASKKRDRGGDEQFF
J: TRBJ2-1
V: TRBV2

CDR3: CASNPTEGSTQYF
J: TRBJ2-3
V: TRBV2

CDR3: CASRPGQGYGYTF
J: TRBJ1-2
V: TRBV7-3

CDR3: CASRDRGPYNEQFF
J: TRBJ2-1
V: TRBV5-4

CDR3: CASSVAGTTHEQYF
J: TRBJ2-7
V: TRBV9

CDR3: CASSPDRDSYGYTF
J: TRBJ1-2
V: TRBV11-2

CDR3: CASSQDRGLAGTDTQYF
J: TRBJ2-3
V: TRBV4-3

CDR3: CASSQAQRENYEQYF
J: TRBJ2-7
V: TRBV4-1

CDR3: CASRQGQESSYEQYF
J: TRBJ2-7
V: TRBV27

CDR3: CASKVIEGQASIYGYTF
J: TRBJ1-2
V: TRBV28

CDR3: CAWRALGGGYEQYF
J: TRBJ2-7
V: TRBV30

CDR3: CASTTGEGNIQYF
J: TRBJ2-4
V: TRBV18

CDR3: CASSQETTRLAGAVETQYF
J: TRBJ2-5
V: TRBV4-2

CDR3: CASSLEGPFQDRSREQYF
J: TRBJ2-7
V: TRBV7-6

CDR3: CASSNPLGGSSPLHF
J: TRBJ1-6
V: TRBV4-2

CDR3: CASSSPRQGFAHEQYF
J: TRBJ2-7
V: TRBV5-4

CDR3: CAWSTGLSNNQPQHF
J: TRBJ1-5
V: TRBV30

CDR3: CASRGQGLASQYF
J: TRBJ2-3
V: TRBV28

CDR3: CAWSDRSRSGNTIYF
J: TRBJ1-3
V: TRBV30

CDR3: CASSPRIGAGNEKLFF
J: TRBJ1-4
V: TRBV9

CDR3: CASSQGIAKNIQYF
J: TRBJ2-4
V: TRBV2

CDR3: CASSGGLVGDKNIQYF
J: TRBJ2-4
V: TRBV5-6

CDR3: CASSSTFIGQGVEQYF
J: TRBJ2-7
V: TRBV6-5

CDR3: CASSSTGLAGLSSTDTQYF
J: TRBJ2-3
V: TRBV19

CDR3: CASSLYGTSGRKTYEQYF
J: .
V: TRBV27